This is a list of T cell receptor beta chains from one sample in a study of blood T cell repertoires in COVID-19. Assay used: immunoSEQ multiplex PCR; TCRdb lists only in-frame clones, some missing. The data contain 110,000 to 150,000 clones, over 75% of them seen just once; the ten biggest clones take up over 1.5%. The specimen sequenced was peripheral blood. The receptor source for this set is a man aged 65 to 79 with acute or convalescent COVID-19. Both conserved end residues are part of each CDR3. D genes are given only for firm matches. The size field is filled for only some rows; it gives once, few, many or a size class.

j_gene: TRBJ1-1
d_gene: -
v_gene: TRBV18
abundance: few
CDR3aa: CASSPRQGNTEAFF
CDR3nt: TGTGCCAGCTCACCAAGGCAGGGGAACACTGAAGCTTTCTTT

j_gene: TRBJ1-2
d_gene: TRBD1
v_gene: TRBV10-2
abundance: -
CDR3aa: CASRDHRGYYGYTF
CDR3nt: TGCGCCAGCAGAGATCACAGGGGTTACTATGGCTACACCTTC

j_gene: TRBJ2-5
d_gene: TRBD1
v_gene: TRBV4-1
abundance: -
CDR3aa: CASSQSGGLRETQYF
CDR3nt: TGCGCCAGCAGCCAATCAGGGGGCCTTCGAGAGACCCAGTACTTC

j_gene: TRBJ2-5
d_gene: -
v_gene: TRBV3-1/TRBV3-2
abundance: -
CDR3aa: CASSQAPAGETQYF
CDR3nt: TGTGCCAGCAGCCAGGCCCCTGCAGGGGAGACCCAGTACTTC

j_gene: TRBJ1-6
d_gene: TRBD1
v_gene: TRBV18
abundance: once
CDR3aa: CASSPGQSHSPLHF
CDR3nt: TGTGCCAGCTCACCGGGACAGTCCCATTCACCCCTCCACTTT

j_gene: TRBJ2-1
d_gene: -
v_gene: TRBV7-9
abundance: -
CDR3aa: CASSLGQTGEQFF
CDR3nt: TGTGCCAGCAGCTTAGGTCAGACGGGTGAGCAGTTCTTC

j_gene: TRBJ2-1
d_gene: TRBD2
v_gene: TRBV10-3
abundance: -
CDR3aa: CAISESASGSNEQFF
CDR3nt: TGTGCCATCAGTGAGTCGGCTAGCGGGAGTAATGAGCAGTTCTTC

j_gene: TRBJ1-2
d_gene: -
v_gene: TRBV27
abundance: -
CDR3aa: CASSFRGDLGGYTF
CDR3nt: TGTGCCAGCAGTTTCCGGGGGGACCTCGGTGGCTACACCTTC

j_gene: TRBJ1-1
d_gene: TRBD1
v_gene: TRBV6-4
abundance: -
CDR3aa: CASSEGQGYKTFF
CDR3nt: TGTGCCAGCAGTGAAGGACAGGGATATAAGACTTTCTTT

j_gene: TRBJ1-5
d_gene: -
v_gene: TRBV6-5
abundance: few
CDR3aa: CASSYSMPGNQPQHF
CDR3nt: TGTGCCAGCAGTTACTCGATGCCCGGGAATCAGCCCCAGCATTTT

j_gene: TRBJ1-1
d_gene: TRBD1
v_gene: TRBV7-2
abundance: -
CDR3aa: CASSLYHRGPTEAFF
CDR3nt: TGTGCCAGCAGCTTATATCACAGGGGGCCCACTGAAGCTTTCTTT

j_gene: TRBJ2-7
d_gene: -
v_gene: TRBV27
abundance: -
CDR3aa: CASSLGASPRGITPYEQYF
CDR3nt: TGTGCCAGCAGTTTAGGTGCTTCCCCTCGGGGGATCACTCCCTACGAGCAGTACTTC

j_gene: TRBJ2-5
d_gene: TRBD2
v_gene: TRBV15
abundance: -
CDR3aa: CATRTSGQETQYF
CDR3nt: TGTGCCACCAGGACTAGCGGTCAAGAGACCCAGTACTTC

j_gene: TRBJ2-7
d_gene: -
v_gene: TRBV6-5
abundance: -
CDR3aa: CASSYSNRAREQYF
CDR3nt: TGTGCCAGCAGTTACTCAAACAGGGCGAGGGAGCAGTACTTC

j_gene: TRBJ2-7
d_gene: TRBD2
v_gene: TRBV11-2
abundance: -
CDR3aa: CASSLGPGGAIYEQYF
CDR3nt: TGTGCCAGCAGCTTAGGGCCGGGAGGGGCCATTTACGAGCAGTACTTC

j_gene: TRBJ1-6
d_gene: -
v_gene: TRBV3-1/TRBV3-2
abundance: -
CDR3aa: CASSQGSQEGSPLHF
CDR3nt: TGTGCCAGCAGCCAAGGGTCTCAGGAAGGTTCACCCCTCCACTTT

j_gene: TRBJ2-7
d_gene: TRBD2
v_gene: TRBV19
abundance: -
CDR3aa: CASSTGLAGGGEQYF
CDR3nt: TGTGCCAGTAGTACGGGACTAGCGGGAGGAGGCGAGCAGTACTTC

j_gene: TRBJ1-4
d_gene: -
v_gene: TRBV7-8
abundance: few
CDR3aa: CASRESPRNEKLFF
CDR3nt: TGTGCCAGCAGGGAGAGTCCTAGAAATGAAAAACTGTTTTTT

j_gene: TRBJ1-6
d_gene: -
v_gene: TRBV21-1
abundance: -
CDR3aa: CASHRQSDNSPLHF
CDR3nt: TGTGCCAGCCATAGACAGTCGGATAATTCACCCCTCCACTTT

j_gene: TRBJ1-6
d_gene: TRBD1
v_gene: TRBV7-8
abundance: -
CDR3aa: CASSLADRAGGYNSPLHF
CDR3nt: TGTGCCAGCAGCTTAGCTGACAGGGCCGGGGGCTATAATTCACCCCTCCACTTT

j_gene: TRBJ2-5
d_gene: TRBD1
v_gene: TRBV19
abundance: -
CDR3aa: CASSTTGVRETQYF
CDR3nt: TGTGCCAGTAGTACCACAGGGGTGAGAGAGACCCAGTACTTC

j_gene: TRBJ2-7
d_gene: -
v_gene: TRBV18
abundance: -
CDR3aa: CASSPPSSGFEQYF
CDR3nt: TGTGCCAGCTCACCACCGTCGTCGGGTTTCGAGCAGTACTTC

j_gene: TRBJ1-5
d_gene: TRBD1
v_gene: TRBV19
abundance: few
CDR3aa: CASTGQGWNQPQHF
CDR3nt: TGTGCCAGTACCGGACAGGGTTGGAATCAGCCCCAGCATTTT

j_gene: TRBJ2-1
d_gene: -
v_gene: TRBV19
abundance: -
CDR3aa: CASNTGSSYNEQFF
CDR3nt: TGTGCCAGTAATACAGGTAGCTCCTACAATGAGCAGTTCTTC

j_gene: TRBJ2-2
d_gene: TRBD1
v_gene: TRBV5-1
abundance: -
CDR3aa: CASSPLDRVNTGELFF
CDR3nt: TGCGCCAGCAGCCCCCTGGACAGGGTGAACACCGGGGAGCTGTTTTTT

j_gene: TRBJ2-3
d_gene: TRBD2
v_gene: TRBV4-1
abundance: -
CDR3aa: CASSQETGGLPDTQYF
CDR3nt: TGCGCCAGCAGCCAAGAGACGGGGGGTCTCCCAGATACGCAGTATTTT